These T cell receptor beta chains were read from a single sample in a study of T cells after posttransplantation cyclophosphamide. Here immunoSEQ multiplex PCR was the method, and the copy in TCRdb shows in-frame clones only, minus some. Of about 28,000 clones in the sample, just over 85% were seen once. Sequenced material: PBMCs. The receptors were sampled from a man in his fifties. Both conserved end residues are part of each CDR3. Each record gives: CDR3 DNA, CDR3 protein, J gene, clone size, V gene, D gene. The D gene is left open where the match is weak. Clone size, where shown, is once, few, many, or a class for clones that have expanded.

CDR3 DNA: TGTGCCAGCAGCTCGCCCGGGACAGGCGATGAAAAACTGTTTTTT
CDR3 protein: CASSSPGTGDEKLFF
J gene: TRBJ1-4
clone size: NA
V gene: TRBV5-5
D gene: TRBD1

CDR3 DNA: TGTGCCAGCAGGGAGCAGGGCTTCGGGAACACTGAAGCTTTCTTT
CDR3 protein: CASREQGFGNTEAFF
J gene: TRBJ1-1
clone size: NA
V gene: TRBV6-1
D gene: NA

CDR3 DNA: TGTGCCAGCAGGGGACAGGGGGACGATCAGCCCCAGCATTTT
CDR3 protein: CASRGQGDDQPQHF
J gene: TRBJ1-5
clone size: NA
V gene: TRBV6-5
D gene: TRBD1

CDR3 DNA: TGTGCCAGCAGTTTTGATGTCAGGGGCTACGAGCAGTACTTC
CDR3 protein: CASSFDVRGYEQYF
J gene: TRBJ2-7
clone size: NA
V gene: TRBV27
D gene: NA

CDR3 DNA: TGTGCCAGCAGCTCAGAGCGGGCCGAGCAGTTCTTC
CDR3 protein: CASSSERAEQFF
J gene: TRBJ2-1
clone size: once
V gene: TRBV11-1
D gene: NA

CDR3 DNA: TGTGCCAGCAGGCGGGGGGGCTCCTACAATGAGCAGTTCTTC
CDR3 protein: CASRRGGSYNEQFF
J gene: TRBJ2-1
clone size: NA
V gene: TRBV28
D gene: TRBD2

CDR3 DNA: TGTGCCAGCAGCCGCAACGTAGACGAGCAGTACTTC
CDR3 protein: CASSRNVDEQYF
J gene: TRBJ2-7
clone size: NA
V gene: TRBV6-6
D gene: NA

CDR3 DNA: TGTGCCACTACCGGCGGGGGCCACCAAGAGACCCAGTACTTC
CDR3 protein: CATTGGGHQETQYF
J gene: TRBJ2-5
clone size: NA
V gene: TRBV19
D gene: NA

CDR3 DNA: TGTGCCAGCAGCCCTGCCGCGAGGGAAAGCTATGGCTACACCTTC
CDR3 protein: CASSPAARESYGYTF
J gene: TRBJ1-2
clone size: NA
V gene: TRBV4-2
D gene: NA

CDR3 DNA: TGTGCCAGCAGTTTTGGAGGGACAGGTGAAAAACTGTTTTTT
CDR3 protein: CASSFGGTGEKLFF
J gene: TRBJ1-4
clone size: few
V gene: TRBV27
D gene: TRBD1

CDR3 DNA: TGTGCCAGCAGTTTTGAGACAGGGGGGGACAGGGAGCTGTTTTTT
CDR3 protein: CASSFETGGDRELFF
J gene: TRBJ2-2
clone size: NA
V gene: TRBV28
D gene: TRBD1

CDR3 DNA: TGTGCCAGCAGACCCTGGGAGGACGGGGAGCTGTTTTTT
CDR3 protein: CASRPWEDGELFF
J gene: TRBJ2-2
clone size: NA
V gene: TRBV6-5
D gene: NA

CDR3 DNA: TGTGCCAGCTCACCGGGACAGGGGGCCGGGTATGGCTACACCTTC
CDR3 protein: CASSPGQGAGYGYTF
J gene: TRBJ1-2
clone size: NA
V gene: TRBV18
D gene: TRBD1

CDR3 DNA: TGTGCCAGCAGGGAATTCAGTGGTGAAAAACTGTTTTTT
CDR3 protein: CASREFSGEKLFF
J gene: TRBJ1-4
clone size: few
V gene: TRBV6-1
D gene: NA

CDR3 DNA: TGTGCCAGCAGCCCGCACCTAGACCTATACAATGAGCAGTTCTTC
CDR3 protein: CASSPHLDLYNEQFF
J gene: TRBJ2-1
clone size: NA
V gene: TRBV7-8
D gene: NA

CDR3 DNA: TGTGCCAGCAGCTTTAGCGGGGTGGAAAACATTCAGTACTTC
CDR3 protein: CASSFSGVENIQYF
J gene: TRBJ2-4
clone size: NA
V gene: TRBV7-9
D gene: TRBD2

CDR3 DNA: TGTGCCAGCAGCTTACGGTGGCAGGGGATGAATGAGCAGTTCTTC
CDR3 protein: CASSLRWQGMNEQFF
J gene: TRBJ2-1
clone size: few
V gene: TRBV7-8
D gene: NA

CDR3 DNA: TGTGCCAGCAGTGAATTAAGCCCACTGGGGGCCAACGTCCTGACTTTC
CDR3 protein: CASSELSPLGANVLTF
J gene: TRBJ2-6
clone size: NA
V gene: TRBV25-1
D gene: NA

CDR3 DNA: TGTGCCAGCAGCTTCCTCTACAGCTCTGGGGCCAACGTCCTGACTTTC
CDR3 protein: CASSFLYSSGANVLTF
J gene: TRBJ2-6
clone size: NA
V gene: TRBV5-6
D gene: NA

CDR3 DNA: TGCGCCAGCAGCACACAGGGTCAGGGGACAGATACGCAGTATTTT
CDR3 protein: CASSTQGQGTDTQYF
J gene: TRBJ2-3
clone size: NA
V gene: TRBV5-1
D gene: NA

CDR3 DNA: TGCGCCAGCAGCTACGCACCGGGACAGGTTTTGTTTTTT
CDR3 protein: CASSYAPGQVLFF
J gene: TRBJ2-3
clone size: NA
V gene: TRBV5-1
D gene: TRBD1

CDR3 DNA: TGTGCCAGTAGTATGGGAGTCTTACGTTCGGACGAGCAGTACTTC
CDR3 protein: CASSMGVLRSDEQYF
J gene: TRBJ2-7
clone size: NA
V gene: TRBV19
D gene: NA

CDR3 DNA: TGTGCCAGCAGCCAGGGGACTAGACCGAACACCGGGGAGCTGTTTTTT
CDR3 protein: CASSQGTRPNTGELFF
J gene: TRBJ2-2
clone size: NA
V gene: TRBV5-8
D gene: TRBD2

CDR3 DNA: TGTGCCGCAGCCGGGACAGGGGACGAGCAGTACTTC
CDR3 protein: CAAAGTGDEQYF
J gene: TRBJ2-7
clone size: NA
V gene: TRBV10-3
D gene: TRBD1

CDR3 DNA: TGTGCCAGCAGCTTGGAGACAGGGAATCCGAACTATGGCTACACCTTC
CDR3 protein: CASSLETGNPNYGYTF
J gene: TRBJ1-2
clone size: once
V gene: TRBV5-6
D gene: TRBD1

CDR3 DNA: TGCGCCAGCAGCTTGCATGCACCTACGGTCGGGGATGGCTACACCTTC
CDR3 protein: CASSLHAPTVGDGYTF
J gene: TRBJ1-2
clone size: NA
V gene: TRBV5-1
D gene: NA

CDR3 DNA: TGTGCCAGCAGTGAAACCGGGACAGGTACTTCACCCCTCCACTTT
CDR3 protein: CASSETGTGTSPLHF
J gene: TRBJ1-6
clone size: NA
V gene: TRBV2
D gene: TRBD1

CDR3 DNA: TGTGCCAGCTCACCCACCGGGGGCCAAGAGACCCAGTACTTC
CDR3 protein: CASSPTGGQETQYF
J gene: TRBJ2-5
clone size: NA
V gene: TRBV18
D gene: NA

CDR3 DNA: TGTGCCAGCAGCGTGGGGACAGGGAAAACCCCTGGAGACACCTTC
CDR3 protein: CASSVGTGKTPGDTF
J gene: TRBJ1-2
clone size: NA
V gene: TRBV9
D gene: TRBD1

CDR3 DNA: TGCGCCAGCAGCTTGGCCAGGGCGACTCAAGAGACCCAGTACTTC
CDR3 protein: CASSLARATQETQYF
J gene: TRBJ2-5
clone size: NA
V gene: TRBV5-1
D gene: NA

CDR3 DNA: TGTGCCAGCAGCAGAGGTGATAATTCACCCCTCCACTTT
CDR3 protein: CASSRGDNSPLHF
J gene: TRBJ1-6
clone size: NA
V gene: TRBV11-3
D gene: NA

CDR3 DNA: TGCGCCAGCAGCCAGGGTTACGGCTACACCTTC
CDR3 protein: CASSQGYGYTF
J gene: TRBJ1-2
clone size: NA
V gene: TRBV5-1
D gene: NA

CDR3 DNA: TGTGCCAGCAGCCCGGGACATCTCTATGGCTACACCTTC
CDR3 protein: CASSPGHLYGYTF
J gene: TRBJ1-2
clone size: NA
V gene: TRBV11-3
D gene: NA

CDR3 DNA: TGTGCCAGCAGCTTGCTACAGGGGGGGGGTGAGCAGTTCTTC
CDR3 protein: CASSLLQGGGEQFF
J gene: TRBJ2-1
clone size: once
V gene: TRBV9
D gene: NA

CDR3 DNA: TGTGCCAGTAGTACTAGAGGCGGGAGGAACAATGAGCAGTTCTTC
CDR3 protein: CASSTRGGRNNEQFF
J gene: TRBJ2-1
clone size: once
V gene: TRBV19
D gene: TRBD2

CDR3 DNA: TGTGCCTGGAGTAGGACTAGCGGAACAGATACGCAGTATTTT
CDR3 protein: CAWSRTSGTDTQYF
J gene: TRBJ2-3
clone size: NA
V gene: TRBV30
D gene: TRBD2

CDR3 DNA: TGTGCCAGCAGCCTCGGAGGGGGCACACCCTATGGCTACACCTTC
CDR3 protein: CASSLGGGTPYGYTF
J gene: TRBJ1-2
clone size: once
V gene: TRBV28
D gene: TRBD1

CDR3 DNA: TGCGCCAGCAGCTTGGGGGACAGGGGGATAGGGACCCAGTACTTC
CDR3 protein: CASSLGDRGIGTQYF
J gene: TRBJ2-5
clone size: NA
V gene: TRBV5-1
D gene: TRBD1

CDR3 DNA: TGTGCCAGTTCTAGCGGGGCCTACGAGCAGTACTTC
CDR3 protein: CASSSGAYEQYF
J gene: TRBJ2-7
clone size: NA
V gene: TRBV19
D gene: TRBD2

CDR3 DNA: TGTGCCAGCAGCCCCACTGGCGGGGGGCGCAGTGAAAAACTGTTTTTT
CDR3 protein: CASSPTGGGRSEKLFF
J gene: TRBJ1-4
clone size: NA
V gene: TRBV7-9
D gene: NA

CDR3 DNA: TGTGCAAGTCGCTTAGGTAGGCCAGGGTCCTGCAATGAGCAGTTCTTC
CDR3 protein: CASRLGRPGSCNEQFF
J gene: TRBJ2-1
clone size: NA
V gene: TRBV12-2
D gene: NA

CDR3 DNA: TGTGCCAGCTCACCTCTTGCGGGAGTAGGGGAGACCCAGTACTTC
CDR3 protein: CASSPLAGVGETQYF
J gene: TRBJ2-5
clone size: NA
V gene: TRBV18
D gene: TRBD2